This passage covers 16 T cell receptor beta chains from one sample sequenced in a study of T cells in Graves' hyperthyroidism and ophthalmopathy. Amplified TCR beta CDR3 regions derived from RNA transcripts. HTBI primers were employed in a first-round RT-PCR of the TCR CDR3. Using its own MiXCR run on the multiplex PCR reads, TCRdb lists one record per CDR3 protein. The sample has hundreds of thousands of distinct CDR3 sequences; over 35% are singletons. The sequencing sample was made of blood. The source of these receptors is a man between 18 and 35 years old with Graves' hyperthyroidism.

This rearrangement joins TRBV7-8 to TRBJ2-7; D remains ambiguous. In germline, CDR1 is SGHVS, CDR2 FQNEAQ. This CDR3 region has 15 residues. Trimming removed 5 bases from V and 1 base from J, with 15 bases in between. CDR3 nucleotide sequence: TGTGCCAGCAGCGGATTCCGGGTCCCTTCCTACGAGCAGTACTTC. Translated, it gives CASSGFRVPSYEQYF.

This clonotype turned up a few times. The chain recombines TRBV20-1 with TRBJ2-7; a possible D gene is TRBD2 (6 bases). The CDR3 loop spans 14 amino acids. CDR1 and CDR2 from the germline V gene are DFQATT and SNEGSKA (reference sequence). The V gene lost 0 bases and the J gene lost 3 bases, with 12 bases spanning the gap. Here the CDR3 reads CSAREPGLRYEQYF. Written as DNA, the CDR3 is TGCAGTGCTAGAGAACCGGGACTCCGCTACGAGCAGTACTTC.

The chain employs TRBV12-3 or TRBV12-4 and TRBJ1-4; the D is unclear. Trimming took off 0 bases at V and 8 bases at J, with 7 bases between the two ends. There are 13 residues in the CDR3. The CDR3 sequence: CASSLASVEKLFF. The CDR3 region has the DNA TGTGCCAGCAGTTTAGCGAGTGTGGAAAAACTGTTTTTT.

A few counts support this clonotype. The V gene is TRBV6-5, the J gene TRBJ2-2; possibly TRBD1 for D (5 bases). CDR1 is MNHEY and CDR2 is SVGAGI in the germline V gene. This CDR3 contains 16 residues. V was trimmed by 4 bases and J by 3 bases, leaving 15 bases between them. In DNA form, the CDR3 reads TGTGCCAGCAGTTCCCTCAGGGCCCCGCACACCGGGGAGCTGTTTTTT. Translated, it gives CASSSLRAPHTGELFF.

CDR3 sequence reads: CSVEEPPGREQYF. The CDR3 DNA reads as TGCAGCGTTGAAGAACCCCCGGGGCGCGAGCAGTACTTC. The V gene is TRBV29-1, the J gene TRBJ2-7; D may be TRBD1 or TRBD2 (5 bases each). Looked up from germline, CDR1 is SQVTM and CDR2 is ANQGSEA. Trimming took off 0 bases at V and 6 bases at J, with 12 bases between the two ends. The CDR3 has 13 residues.

This clonotype was found a few times. At one end, the junction sequence differs from germline, possibly due to a read error. This chain links TRBV7-2 with TRBJ1-4; D may be TRBD1 (5 bases). Looked up from germline, CDR1 is SGHTA and CDR2 is FQGNSA. The CDR3 totals 16 residues. CDR3 residues: CASSLGRDGPNEKLFF. The CDR3 nucleotides are TGCGCCAGCAGCCTGGGACGCGACGGTCCTAATGAAAAACTGTTTTTT.

This clonotype was seen a handful of times. V and J are TRBV11-2 and TRBJ1-1; D is ambiguous. CDR3 length: 12 amino acids. Germline V CDR1 and CDR2: SGHAT, FQNNGV. The V and J ends lost 3 bases and 5 bases respectively, with 7 bases between them. The CDR3 DNA sequence: TGTGCCAGCAGCTTGATACCTACTGAAGCTTTCTTT. It yields the protein CASSLIPTEAFF.

This clonotype occurred many times. The rearrangement joins TRBV19 to TRBJ1-5; a possible D gene is TRBD1 (5 bases). The CDR3 loop spans 15 amino acids. Germline CDR1 LNHDA, CDR2 SQIVND (reference sequence). Trimming stripped 6 bases from V and 1 base from J, with 13 bases between. CDR3 in DNA: TGTGCCAGTAGAAGTATGGGGGAGAGCAATCAGCCCCAGCATTTT. This translates into CASRSMGESNQPQHF.

This clonotype turned up a few times. J is TRBJ1-5 and V is TRBV12-3 or TRBV12-4, with D possibly TRBD1 on 5 matching bases. CDR3 length: 14 amino acids. Trimming removed 5 bases from V and 5 bases from J, with 13 bases in between. The CDR3 DNA reads as TGTGCCAGCAGTATGACAGATTCCCATCAGCCCCAGCATTTT. Encoded protein: CASSMTDSHQPQHF.

The chain uses TRBV10-3 and TRBJ1-2; no clear D. The CDR3 has 15 amino acids. V was pared by 0 bases and J by 3 bases, with 11 bases between. From germline, CDR1 is ENHRY and CDR2 SYGVKD. DNA of the CDR3: TGTGCCATCAGTGAGTCGGCGGAATCCTACTATGGCTACACCTTC. Its translation is CAISESAESYYGYTF.

In its sample, this clonotype was seen many times. The V call is TRBV29-1, the J call TRBJ1-1; D possibly corresponds to TRBD1 (6 bases). Germline assignment: CDR1 SQVTM and CDR2 ANQGSEA. The CDR3 is made up of 14 amino acids. V dropped 3 bases and J dropped 2 bases, with 13 bases sitting between them. CDR3 in DNA: TGCAGCGTTGAGGGTCAGGGGACAAACACTGAAGCTTTCTTT. Amino acids: CSVEGQGTNTEAFF.

This clonotype has a count of ten or more. The chain is built from TRBV5-1 and TRBJ1-1; TRBD1 aligns across 8 bases. With 4 bases clipped from V and 3 bases from J, the junction kept 8 bases outside the gene matches. CDR1 SGHRS and CDR2 YFSETQ come from the germline V gene. CDR3 size: 15 residues. In DNA, the CDR3 is TGCGCCAGCAGCCAGACAGGGGATTCGGACACTGAAGCTTTCTTT. Amino acids: CASSQTGDSDTEAFF.

This clonotype was seen a few times. The V gene is TRBV19, the J gene TRBJ2-7, with 7 bases that match TRBD1. CDR3 length equals 14 residues. The V and J ends lost 3 bases and 2 bases, in that order; junction bases with no gene match: 4. The V gene's germline CDR1 is LNHDA and CDR2 SQIVND (reference sequence). The CDR3 DNA sequence: TGTGCCAGTAGTATTGCACAGGGGACCTACGAGCAGTACTTC. Amino acid sequence: CASSIAQGTYEQYF. Using reference TRBV19 and TRBJ2-7 for the parts outside the CDR3, the full variable domain is DGGITQSPKYLFRKEGQNVTLSCEQNLNHDAMYWYRQDPGQGLRLIYYSQIVNDFQKGDIAEGYSVSREKKESFPLTVTSAQKNPTAFYLCASSIAQGTYEQYFGPGTRLTVT.

This clonotype was detected many times. The V gene is TRBV2, the J gene TRBJ2-7; perhaps D is TRBD1 or TRBD2 (7 bases each). In germline, CDR1 is SNHLY, CDR2 FYNNEI. The CDR3 contains 12 residues. V was trimmed by 6 bases and J by 6 bases, leaving 12 bases between them. This CDR3 reads CASSQGGLEQYF. The CDR3 DNA reads as TGTGCCAGCAGCCAGGGGGGGCTCGAGCAGTACTTC.

This clonotype was counted ten times or more. V and J are TRBV24-1 and TRBJ2-5; TRBD1 matches at 7 bases. The germline V gene has CDR1 KGHDR and CDR2 SFDVKD. V lost 4 bases and J lost 5; bases outside the gene matches: 9. CDR3 length: 15 residues. The CDR3 DNA is TGTGCCACCAGTGAAGCGAAAGGGGGCGGTGAGACCCAGTACTTC. This translates into CATSEAKGGGETQYF.

This clonotype occurred a few times. The rearrangement links TRBV5-1 to TRBJ1-1; D perhaps matches TRBD1 (5 bases). The germline V and J ends were trimmed by 1 base and 1 base, with 14 bases remaining between them. Germline V gene sequence: CDR1 SGHRS, CDR2 YFSETQ. The CDR3 spans 16 residues. The CDR3 sequence: CASSLSRRDGNTEAFF. The CDR3 DNA sequence: TGCGCCAGCAGCTTGTCTCGGCGGGACGGGAACACTGAAGCTTTCTTT.